This T cell receptor (beta chain) was sequenced during a study of cytomegalovirus exposure and HLA in healthy donors. Whole-study results and caveats: Confirmation was obtained in vitro that a few CMV-associated chains are specific for CMV antigens. Some V segments (TRBV6-2 and TRBV6-3 among them) were excluded as indistinguishable. Some TCR beta chains (approximately 180 of them) were listed as cytomegalovirus-associated.

This CDR3 is built from 11 residues. CDR1 and CDR2 from the germline V gene are SQVTM and ANQGSEA. V dropped 3 bases and J dropped 6 bases, with 9 bases sitting between them. It was with 60 Vbeta and 13 Jbeta primers that the PCR ran. As originally analysed: In a later analysis, of 84 million or so unique beta chains, some 10 million appeared in at least two donors. TCRdb's table, derived via immunoSEQ multiplex PCR, lists solely in-frame clones and lacks some. Clone size and the V and J calls come from that table; the DNA yielded D and trimming. This table has 130,000 or so clones, approximately 82% appearing once. Comment on this clone: The antigen remains undetermined.

This receptor was obtained from a woman younger than 30 in good health and CMV-seropositive. The specimen sequenced was PBMCs. The genes are TRBV29-1 and TRBJ2-7; maybe TRBD2 (5 bases). Here the CDR3 reads CSVDEGSEQYF. CDR3 bases: TGCAGCGTTGACGAGGGTAGCGAGCAGTACTTC.